This T cell receptor (beta chain) derives from a study of T cell repertoires in cytomegalovirus infection. Turning to the study itself: Researchers turned to recently identified HLA-C-restricted CMV epitopes as well as well-studied HLA-B-restricted ones. In public TCR beta signatures, there were indications of both CMV infection and matching HLA type.

This clonotype was seen a few times. Antigen specificity is unknown. Study observations and caveats: Clonotypes of TCR beta that were HLA-C-restricted and CMV-specific dominated the ex vivo response. Totalled public TCR beta family frequency picked out people who carried CMV plus the relevant HLA.

TCRdb independently ran MiXCR on the reads; one entry per CDR3 protein. This sample has roughly 920,000 distinct CDR3 sequences, with under 40% found just once. The CDR3 runs to 17 residues. Trimming shortened V by 6 bases and J by 0 bases, and 18 bases separated the two germline ends. This chain links TRBV12-3 or TRBV12-4 with TRBJ1-5, with D unclear. The TCR sequence derives from a human donor in good health (CMV status not recorded). Some clones in this sample may be carry-over from other donors' samples. This material consisted of cultured CD8+ T cells from PBMCs, taken from culture after CMV antigen stimulation. The CDR3 loop reads CASSRPEQHNSNQPQHF. In nucleotides, the CDR3 is TGTGCCAGCAGCCGCCCCGAACAGCACAATAGCAATCAGCCCCAGCATTTT.